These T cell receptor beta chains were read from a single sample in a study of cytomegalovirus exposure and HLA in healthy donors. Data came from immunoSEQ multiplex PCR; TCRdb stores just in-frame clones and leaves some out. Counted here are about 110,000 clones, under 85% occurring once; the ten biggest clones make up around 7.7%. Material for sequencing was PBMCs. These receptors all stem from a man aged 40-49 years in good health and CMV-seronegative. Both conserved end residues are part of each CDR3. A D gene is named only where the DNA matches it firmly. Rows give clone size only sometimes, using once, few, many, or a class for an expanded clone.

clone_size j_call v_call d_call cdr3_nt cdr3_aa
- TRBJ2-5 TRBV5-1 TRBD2 TGCGCCAGCAGCCGGAGCGGGGGACAAGAGACCCAGTACTTC CASSRSGGQETQYF
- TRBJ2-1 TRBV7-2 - TGTGCCAGCAGCTTATCCACCGGACAGTCATACTACAATGAGCAGTTCTTC CASSLSTGQSYYNEQFF
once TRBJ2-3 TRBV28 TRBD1 TGTGCCAGCAGTTTGGACAGGGGGCTCGATACGCAGTATTTT CASSLDRGLDTQYF
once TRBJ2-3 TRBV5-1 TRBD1 TGCGCCAGCAGCTCTGGACAGGGGGCCGATACGCAGTATTTT CASSSGQGADTQYF
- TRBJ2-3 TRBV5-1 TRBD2 TGCGCCAGCAGCCCGGGACTAGCGGGGGGGCTAGGGACAGATACGCAGTATTTT CASSPGLAGGLGTDTQYF
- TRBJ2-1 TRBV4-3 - TGCGCCAGCAGCCAAGATAATCTCGCGGCGAGGCAGAGCTCCTACAATGAGCAGTTCTTC CASSQDNLAARQSSYNEQFF
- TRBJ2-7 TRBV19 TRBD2 TGTGCCAGTAGTATAGTCCTAAGACTAGCGGAGAGCTCCTACGAGCAGTACTTC CASSIVLRLAESSYEQYF
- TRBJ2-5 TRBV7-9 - TGTGCCAGCAGCTCTCTAGAGACCCAGTACTTC CASSSLETQYF
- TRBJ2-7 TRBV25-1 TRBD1 TGTGCCAGCACGGGACAGGGTGCGTACGAGCAGTACTTC CASTGQGAYEQYF
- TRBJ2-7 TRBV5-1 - TGCGCCAGCAGCTTGGGGGACATGGGTTACGAGCAGTACTTC CASSLGDMGYEQYF
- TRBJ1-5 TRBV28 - TGTGCCAGCAGACCCTTCGGGGGGAGAAATCAGCCCCAGCATTTT CASRPFGGRNQPQHF
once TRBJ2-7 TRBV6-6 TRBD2 TGTGCCAGCAGCCCCGCGGGGGGGAGCTCCTACGAGCAGTACTTC CASSPAGGSSYEQYF
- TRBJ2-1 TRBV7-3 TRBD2 TGTGCCAGCAGCTTAGTGGGACTAGCAAACAATGAGCAGTTCTTC CASSLVGLANNEQFF
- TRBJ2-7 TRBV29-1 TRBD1 TGCAGCGCTACCGGGACAGGGGGCCTCGAGCAGTACTTC CSATGTGGLEQYF
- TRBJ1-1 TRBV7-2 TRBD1 TGTGCCAGCAGCTTAGTAGGGGGCGCCGGGACTGAAGCTTTCTTT CASSLVGGAGTEAFF
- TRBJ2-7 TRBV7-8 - TGTGCCAGCAGCTTAGTATCTCGAGGCGAGCAGTACTTC CASSLVSRGEQYF
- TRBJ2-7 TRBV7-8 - TGTGCCAGCAGCTTCGGGGGCGGGGGATCCTACGAGCAGTACTTC CASSFGGGGSYEQYF
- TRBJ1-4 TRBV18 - TGTGCCAGCTCACCCGGACAGAGGAATGAAAAACTGTTTTTT CASSPGQRNEKLFF
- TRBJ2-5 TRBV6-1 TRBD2 TGTGCCAGCAGTGAAAGGGGTCTTGCGGGGGGAAAAGAGACCCAGTACTTC CASSERGLAGGKETQYF
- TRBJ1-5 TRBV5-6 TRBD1 TGTGCCAGCAGCGGGGGACAGGGGCCAGATACGCAGCATTTT CASSGGQGPDTQHF
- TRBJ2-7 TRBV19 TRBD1 TGTGCCAGTAGTAGTAACAGGGGTTACGAGCAGTACTTC CASSSNRGYEQYF
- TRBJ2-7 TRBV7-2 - TGTGCCAGCAGCCCCGGACATGGATGGGACGAGCAGTACTTC CASSPGHGWDEQYF
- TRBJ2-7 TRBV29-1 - TGCAGCGTTGGGGGACACGAATATTACGAGCAGTACTTC CSVGGHEYYEQYF